This is a list of T cell receptor beta chains from one sample in a study of blood T cell repertoires in COVID-19. Method: immunoSEQ multiplex PCR; TCRdb's copy keeps in-frame clones and lacks some. The data show about 320,000 clones, with more than 75% seen just once and about 2.4% held by the top ten. Sequenced material: PBMCs or T cells enriched from blood (not recorded which). The receptor set was obtained from a man aged 60-69 years who had recovered from COVID-19. The CDR3 runs from the conserved cysteine through the conserved F or W. A D gene is named only where the DNA matches it firmly. Clone size is not always given. Where it is, it says once, few, many or a class for expanded clones.

D gene	V gene	clone size	J gene	CDR3 protein	CDR3 DNA
-	TRBV9	-	TRBJ1-1	CASSGDSHLTQSF	TGTGCCAGCAGCGGAGACTCCCATCTGACTCAATCTTTT
TRBD2	TRBV7-9	-	TRBJ2-5	CASSLPLAGESQETQYF	TGTGCCAGCAGCTTACCACTAGCGGGAGAAAGTCAAGAGACCCAGTACTTC
TRBD1	TRBV5-1	-	TRBJ2-3	CASSRGQGATAGDTQYF	TGCGCCAGCAGCCGGGGACAGGGGGCTACCGCAGGGGATACGCAGTATTTT
-	TRBV7-8	-	TRBJ1-2	CASSTSSNYGYTF	TGTGCCAGCAGCACGAGCTCTAACTATGGCTACACCTTC
TRBD1	TRBV6-5	-	TRBJ1-5	CASRPAGTGNQPQHF	TGTGCCAGCAGGCCTGCCGGGACAGGTAATCAGCCCCAGCATTTT
-	TRBV7-9	-	TRBJ1-2	CASSSTGGAGGYTF	TGTGCCAGCAGCTCGACGGGGGGCGCGGGCGGCTACACCTTC
TRBD1	TRBV18	once	TRBJ1-2	CASSPPGQGNYGYTF	TGTGCCAGCTCACCCCCGGGACAGGGAAACTATGGCTACACCTTC
-	TRBV29-1	-	TRBJ2-3	CSVEGNGGDTQYF	TGCAGCGTTGAGGGGAACGGGGGAGATACGCAGTATTTT
-	TRBV4-2	-	TRBJ1-5	CASSPSNRGGNQPQHF	TGTGCCAGCAGCCCCTCAAACCGGGGAGGCAATCAGCCCCAGCATTTT
-	TRBV30	-	TRBJ2-7	CAWSVISFRGAAYEQYF	TGTGCCTGGAGTGTAATCAGCTTTAGGGGCGCGGCATACGAGCAGTACTTC
-	TRBV6-5	-	TRBJ1-2	CASSYDQGLVGYTF	TGTGCCAGCAGTTACGACCAGGGTCTGGTTGGCTACACCTTC
TRBD1	TRBV15	-	TRBJ2-3	CATSNRDRGTDTQYF	TGTGCCACCAGCAACCGGGACAGGGGGACAGATACGCAGTATTTT
-	TRBV3-1/TRBV3-2	-	TRBJ1-1	CASSQQGQNTEAFF	TGTGCCAGCAGCCAACAGGGTCAGAACACTGAAGCTTTCTTT
-	TRBV10-1	few	TRBJ2-2	CASSESAEDTGELFF	TGCGCCAGCAGTGAGTCGGCGGAGGACACCGGGGAGCTGTTTTTT
-	TRBV25-1	-	TRBJ2-7	CASSATSPYEQYF	TGTGCCAGCAGTGCGACTAGTCCATACGAGCAGTACTTC
-	TRBV2	-	TRBJ1-5	CASSEAVRGARVNQPQHF	TGTGCCAGCAGTGAAGCTGTTCGGGGGGCGCGGGTCAATCAGCCCCAGCATTTT
-	TRBV19	once	TRBJ2-7	CASSIGIGSEQYF	TGTGCCAGTAGTATAGGCATAGGGAGCGAGCAGTACTTC
-	TRBV7-2	-	TRBJ1-1	CASSPVPQAGTEAFF	TGTGCCAGCAGCCCCGTCCCCCAGGCGGGCACTGAAGCTTTCTTT